What follows is one T cell receptor beta chain and its context. This specimen comes from a study of blood T cell repertoires in COVID-19. About the research overall: COVID-19 samples collected from the United States, Italy and Spain covered acute and convalescent phases.

Assay used: immunoSEQ multiplex PCR; TCRdb lists only in-frame clones, some missing. The table has roughly 33,000 clones, 88% seen once. Germline loops: CDR1 MGHRA, CDR2 YSYEKL. The CDR3 consists of 18 residues. The V gene end was trimmed by 0 bases and the J gene end by 9 bases; junction bases not matched to a gene: 8. This clonotype was sampled from a human donor in a cohort sampled during active COVID-19. The sequencing input was peripheral blood. The chain joins TRBV4-1 to TRBJ2-4, with 16 bases aligning to TRBD2. CDR3 nucleotide sequence: TGCGCCAGCAGCCAAGATACGGGACTAGCGGGAGGGCCTGTCATTCAGTACTTC. Its translation is CASSQDTGLAGGPVIQYF.